This T cell receptor (beta chain) was retrieved from a study of T cell changes during pregnancy in multiple sclerosis. Clones were read by immunoSEQ multiplex PCR, and TCRdb kept only the in-frame ones, dropping some. The sample has 95,000 to 150,000 clones, about 93% seen once. From germline, CDR1 is SEHNR and CDR2 FQNEAQ (reference sequence). The CDR3 length is 15 residues. V was clipped by 5 bases and J by 2 bases, with 15 bases between them. Here the sequenced sample was peripheral blood, taken before pregnancy. The chain is built from TRBV7-9 and TRBJ1-1; perhaps TRBD1 as D (5 bases). This receptor was identified in a female donor with multiple sclerosis, enrolled in a pregnancy study. The CDR3 DNA reads as TGTGCCAGCAGCCGTAACGGGGGAGGTAACACTGAAGCTTTCTTT. Encoded protein: CASSRNGGGNTEAFF.